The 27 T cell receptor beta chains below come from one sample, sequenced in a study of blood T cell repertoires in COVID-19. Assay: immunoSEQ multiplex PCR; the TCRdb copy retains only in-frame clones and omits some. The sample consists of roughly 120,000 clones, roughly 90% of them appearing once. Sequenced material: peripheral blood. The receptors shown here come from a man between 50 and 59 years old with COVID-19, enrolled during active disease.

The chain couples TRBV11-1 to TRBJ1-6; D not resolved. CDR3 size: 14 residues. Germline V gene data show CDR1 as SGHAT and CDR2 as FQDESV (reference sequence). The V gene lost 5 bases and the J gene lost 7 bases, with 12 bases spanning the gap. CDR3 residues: CASSLMDSNSPLHF. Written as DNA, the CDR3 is TGTGCCAGCAGCCTAATGGACTCAAATTCACCCCTCCACTTT.

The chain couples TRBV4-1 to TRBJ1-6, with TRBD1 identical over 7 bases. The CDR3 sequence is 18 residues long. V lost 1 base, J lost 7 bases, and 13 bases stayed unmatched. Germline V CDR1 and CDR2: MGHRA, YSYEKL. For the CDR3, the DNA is TGCGCCAGCAGCCAAGGGGGGGCCCAGGGGGGTGCCAATTCACCCCTCCACTTT. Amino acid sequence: CASSQGGAQGGANSPLHF.

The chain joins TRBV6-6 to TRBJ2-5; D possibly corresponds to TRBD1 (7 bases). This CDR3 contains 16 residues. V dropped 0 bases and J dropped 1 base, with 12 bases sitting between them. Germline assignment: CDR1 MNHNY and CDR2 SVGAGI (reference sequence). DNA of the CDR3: TGTGCCAGCAGTTACTCCGGGACAGCGGGCCAAGAGACCCAGTACTTC. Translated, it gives CASSYSGTAGQETQYF.

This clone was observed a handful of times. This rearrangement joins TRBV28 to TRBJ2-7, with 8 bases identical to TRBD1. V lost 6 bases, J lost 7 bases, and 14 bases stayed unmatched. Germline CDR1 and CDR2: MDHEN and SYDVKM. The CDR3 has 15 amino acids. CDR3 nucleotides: TGTGCCAGCAGACCCCAGACAGGGGAGGTTGGGGAGCAGTACGTC. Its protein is CASRPQTGEVGEQYV.

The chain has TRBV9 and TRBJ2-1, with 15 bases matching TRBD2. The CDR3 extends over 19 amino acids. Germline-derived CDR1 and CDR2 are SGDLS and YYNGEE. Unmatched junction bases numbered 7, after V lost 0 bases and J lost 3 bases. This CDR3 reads CASSVDGLAGGPDYNEQFF. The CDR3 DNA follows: TGTGCCAGCAGCGTAGATGGACTAGCGGGAGGGCCAGACTACAATGAGCAGTTCTTC.

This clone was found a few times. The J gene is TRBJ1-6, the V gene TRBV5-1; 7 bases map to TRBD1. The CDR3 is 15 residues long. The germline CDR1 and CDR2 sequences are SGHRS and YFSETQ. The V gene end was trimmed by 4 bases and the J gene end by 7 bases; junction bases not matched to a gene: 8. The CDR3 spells CASSTGTERNSPLHF. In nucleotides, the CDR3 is TGCGCCAGCAGCACCGGGACAGAGAGAAATTCACCCCTCCACTTT. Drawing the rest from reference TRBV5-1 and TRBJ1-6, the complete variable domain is KAGVTQTPRYLIKTRGQQVTLSCSPISGHRSVSWYQQTPGQGLQFLFEYFSETQRNKGNFPGRFSGRQFSNSRSEMNVSTLELGDSALYLCASSTGTERNSPLHFGNGTRLTVT.

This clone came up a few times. The DNA of the CDR3 is TGTGCCAGCAGTGAACATGGACAGGTCCAAGAGACCCAGTACTTC. Encoded protein: CASSEHGQVQETQYF. V and J are TRBV25-1 and TRBJ2-5, with 7 bases aligning to TRBD1. Unmatched junction bases numbered 4, after V lost 2 bases and J lost 1 base. The CDR3 spans 15 residues. CDR1 and CDR2 (germline): MGHDK, SYGVNS.

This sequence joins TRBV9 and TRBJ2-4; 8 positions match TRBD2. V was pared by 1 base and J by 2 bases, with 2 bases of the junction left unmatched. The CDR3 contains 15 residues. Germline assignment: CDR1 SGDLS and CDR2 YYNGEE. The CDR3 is CASSVTSGTKNIQYF. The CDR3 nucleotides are TGTGCCAGCAGCGTAACTAGCGGTACCAAAAACATTCAGTACTTC.

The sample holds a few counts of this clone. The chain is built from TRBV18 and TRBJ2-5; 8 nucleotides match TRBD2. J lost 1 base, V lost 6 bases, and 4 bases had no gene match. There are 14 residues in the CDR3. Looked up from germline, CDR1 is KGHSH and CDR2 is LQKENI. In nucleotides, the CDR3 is TGTGCCAGCTCCCCTACTAGCGGCCAAGAGACCCAGTACTTC. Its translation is CASSPTSGQETQYF.

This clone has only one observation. In DNA, the CDR3 is TGTGCCAGCAGCTTAGCGAACAGGCCTACTGGCTACAATGAGCAGTTCTTC. Translation: CASSLANRPTGYNEQFF. The chain has TRBV7-2 and TRBJ2-1, with TRBD1 as a possible D gene (5 bases). Deletions cut 0 bases from V and 3 bases from J, with 15 bases between. The CDR3 runs 17 residues. Germline V gene lookup returns CDR1 SGHTA and CDR2 FQGNSA.

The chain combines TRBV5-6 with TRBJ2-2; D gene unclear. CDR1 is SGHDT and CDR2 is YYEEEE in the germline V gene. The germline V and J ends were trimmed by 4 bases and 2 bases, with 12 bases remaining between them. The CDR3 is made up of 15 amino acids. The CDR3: CASSPEIGNTGELFF. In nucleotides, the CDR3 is TGTGCCAGCAGCCCGGAGATCGGTAACACCGGGGAGCTGTTTTTT.

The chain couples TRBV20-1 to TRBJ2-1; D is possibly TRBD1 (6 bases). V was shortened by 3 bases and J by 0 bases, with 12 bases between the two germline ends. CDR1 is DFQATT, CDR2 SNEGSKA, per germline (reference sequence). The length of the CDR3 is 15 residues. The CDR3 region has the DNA TGCAGTGCTAGTGAACAGGGCGTCTCCTACAATGAGCAGTTCTTC. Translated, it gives CSASEQGVSYNEQFF.

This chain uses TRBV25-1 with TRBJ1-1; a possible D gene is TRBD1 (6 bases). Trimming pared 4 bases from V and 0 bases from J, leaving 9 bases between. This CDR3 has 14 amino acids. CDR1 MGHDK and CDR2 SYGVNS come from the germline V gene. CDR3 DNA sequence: TGTGCCAGCAGTGTCCAGGGGATGAACACTGAAGCTTTCTTT. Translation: CASSVQGMNTEAFF.

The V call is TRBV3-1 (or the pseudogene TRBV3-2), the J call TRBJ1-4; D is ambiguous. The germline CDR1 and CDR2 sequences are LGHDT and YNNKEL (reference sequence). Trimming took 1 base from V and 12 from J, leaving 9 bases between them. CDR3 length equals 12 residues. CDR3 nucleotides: TGTGCCAGCAGCCAAGTGGGGAGGGAACTGTTTTTT. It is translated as CASSQVGRELFF.

The CDR3 loop is CASSLTQTSTDTQYF. In DNA, the CDR3 is TGCGCCAGCAGCTTGACCCAGACTAGCACAGATACGCAGTATTTT. V is TRBV5-1 and J is TRBJ2-3; D call uncertain. Trimming removed 1 base from V and 0 bases from J, with 9 bases in between. The germline CDR1 and CDR2 sequences are SGHRS and YFSETQ. The CDR3 has 15 amino acids.

CDR3 sequence reads: CASSYSRGTNTEAFF. The CDR3 nucleotides are TGTGCCAGCAGTTACTCCCGGGGGACGAACACTGAAGCTTTCTTT. V is TRBV6-5 and J is TRBJ1-1; the D gene is possibly TRBD1 (5 bases). Germline V lookup: CDR1 MNHEY, CDR2 SVGAGI. The CDR3 contains 15 residues. Trimming cost V 0 bases and J 1 base, with 9 bases left between them.

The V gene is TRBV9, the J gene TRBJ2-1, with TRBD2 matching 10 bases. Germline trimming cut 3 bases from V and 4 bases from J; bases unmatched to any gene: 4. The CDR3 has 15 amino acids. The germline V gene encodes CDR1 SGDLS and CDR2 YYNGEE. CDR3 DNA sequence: TGTGCCAGCAGCGCCTCAGCGGGAGGGTACAATGAGCAGTTCTTC. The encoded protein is CASSASAGGYNEQFF.

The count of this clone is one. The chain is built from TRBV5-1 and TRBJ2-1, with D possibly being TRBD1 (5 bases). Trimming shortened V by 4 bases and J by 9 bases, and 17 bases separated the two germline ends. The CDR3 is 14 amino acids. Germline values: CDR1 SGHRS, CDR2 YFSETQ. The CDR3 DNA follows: TGCGCCAGCAGCGTCTCCGACAGTCCCGGTGAGCAGTTCTTC. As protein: CASSVSDSPGEQFF. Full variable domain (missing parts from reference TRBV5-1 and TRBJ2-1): KAGVTQTPRYLIKTRGQQVTLSCSPISGHRSVSWYQQTPGQGLQFLFEYFSETQRNKGNFPGRFSGRQFSNSRSEMNVSTLELGDSALYLCASSVSDSPGEQFFGPGTRLTVL.

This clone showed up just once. The CDR3 reads CASSWTSGDYEQYF. CDR3 DNA: TGTGCCAGCAGCTGGACTAGCGGAGATTACGAGCAGTACTTC. The V and J genes are TRBV2 and TRBJ2-7; 10 bases fit TRBD2. The germline gives CDR1 SNHLY, CDR2 FYNNEI. V was clipped by 6 bases and J by 4 bases; unmatched bases: 6. The CDR3 is 14 residues long. The entire variable domain, with the rest obtained from reference TRBV2 and TRBJ2-7, is as follows: EPEVTQTPSHQVTQMGQEVILRCVPISNHLYFYWYRQILGQKVEFLVSFYNNEISEKSEIFDDQFSVERPDGSNFTLKIRSTKLEDSAMYFCASSWTSGDYEQYFGPGTRLTVT.

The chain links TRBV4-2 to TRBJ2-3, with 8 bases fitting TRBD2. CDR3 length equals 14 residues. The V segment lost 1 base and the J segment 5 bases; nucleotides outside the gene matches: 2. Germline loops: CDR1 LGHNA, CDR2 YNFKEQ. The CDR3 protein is CASSQGLAGDTQYF. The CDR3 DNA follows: TGTGCCAGCAGCCAAGGCCTAGCGGGAGATACGCAGTATTTT.

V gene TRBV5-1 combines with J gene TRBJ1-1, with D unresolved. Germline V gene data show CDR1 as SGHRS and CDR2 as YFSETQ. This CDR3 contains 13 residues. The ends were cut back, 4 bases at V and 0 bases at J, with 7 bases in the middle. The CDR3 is CASSPNLNTEAFF. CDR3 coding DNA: TGCGCCAGCAGCCCAAATCTGAACACTGAAGCTTTCTTT.

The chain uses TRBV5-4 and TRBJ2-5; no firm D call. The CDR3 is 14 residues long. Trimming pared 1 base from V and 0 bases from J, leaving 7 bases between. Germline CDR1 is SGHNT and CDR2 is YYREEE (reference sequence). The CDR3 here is CASSLHSYQETQYF. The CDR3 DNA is TGTGCCAGCAGCTTGCACAGCTACCAAGAGACCCAGTACTTC.

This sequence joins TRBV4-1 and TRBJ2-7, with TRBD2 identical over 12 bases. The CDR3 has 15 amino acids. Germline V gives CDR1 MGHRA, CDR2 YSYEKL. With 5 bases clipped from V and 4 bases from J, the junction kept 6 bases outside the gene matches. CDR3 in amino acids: CASSRLAGAQYEQYF. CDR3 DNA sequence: TGCGCCAGCAGCAGACTAGCGGGAGCTCAGTACGAGCAGTACTTC.

CDR3 region: CASSLGAGGPRTDTQYF. The CDR3 DNA is TGTGCCAGCAGCTTAGGGGCGGGAGGGCCTCGCACAGATACGCAGTATTTT. The chain links TRBV7-3 to TRBJ2-3; 9 nucleotides align to TRBD2. Per the germline V gene, CDR1 is SGHTA and CDR2 is FQGTGA. V shed 2 bases and J 1 base; nucleotides not matched to a gene: 7. CDR3 length: 17 amino acids.

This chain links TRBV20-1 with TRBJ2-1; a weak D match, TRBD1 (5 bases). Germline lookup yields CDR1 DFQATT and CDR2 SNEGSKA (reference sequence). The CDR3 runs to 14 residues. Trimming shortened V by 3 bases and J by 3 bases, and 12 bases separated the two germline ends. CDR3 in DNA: TGCAGTGCTAGTAGACAGACCCTCTACAATGAGCAGTTCTTC. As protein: CSASRQTLYNEQFF.

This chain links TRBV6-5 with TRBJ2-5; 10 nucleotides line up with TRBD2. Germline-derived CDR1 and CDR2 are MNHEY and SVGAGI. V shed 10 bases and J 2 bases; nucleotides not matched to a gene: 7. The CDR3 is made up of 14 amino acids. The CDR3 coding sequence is TGTGCCATCAGAGCGGGAGGGCCGCAAGAGACCCAGTACTTC. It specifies CAIRAGGPQETQYF.

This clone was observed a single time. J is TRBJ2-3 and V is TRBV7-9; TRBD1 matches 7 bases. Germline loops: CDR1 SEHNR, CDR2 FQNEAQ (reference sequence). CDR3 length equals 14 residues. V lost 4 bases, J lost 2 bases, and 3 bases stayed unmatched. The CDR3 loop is CASSSGQYTDTQYF. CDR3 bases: TGTGCCAGCAGCTCGGGACAGTACACAGATACGCAGTATTTT.